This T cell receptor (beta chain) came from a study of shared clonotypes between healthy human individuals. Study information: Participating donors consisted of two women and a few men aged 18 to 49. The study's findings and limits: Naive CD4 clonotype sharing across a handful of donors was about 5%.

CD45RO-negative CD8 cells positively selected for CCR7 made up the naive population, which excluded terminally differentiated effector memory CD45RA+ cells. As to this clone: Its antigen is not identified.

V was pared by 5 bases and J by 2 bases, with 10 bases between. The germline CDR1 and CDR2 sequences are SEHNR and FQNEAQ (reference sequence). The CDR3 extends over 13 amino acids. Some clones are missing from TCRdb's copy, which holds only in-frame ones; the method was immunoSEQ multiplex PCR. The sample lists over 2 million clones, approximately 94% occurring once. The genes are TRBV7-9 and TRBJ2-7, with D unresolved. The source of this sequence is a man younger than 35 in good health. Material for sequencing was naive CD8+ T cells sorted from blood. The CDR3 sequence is CASSPDVTYEQYF. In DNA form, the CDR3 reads TGTGCCAGCAGCCCCGACGTAACCTACGAGCAGTACTTC. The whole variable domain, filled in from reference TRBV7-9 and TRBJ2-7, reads DTGVSQNPRHKITKRGQNVTFRCDPISEHNRLYWYRQTLGQGPEFLTYFQNEAQLEKSRLLSDRFSAERPKGSFSTLEIQRTEQGDSAMYLCASSPDVTYEQYFGPGTRLTVT.